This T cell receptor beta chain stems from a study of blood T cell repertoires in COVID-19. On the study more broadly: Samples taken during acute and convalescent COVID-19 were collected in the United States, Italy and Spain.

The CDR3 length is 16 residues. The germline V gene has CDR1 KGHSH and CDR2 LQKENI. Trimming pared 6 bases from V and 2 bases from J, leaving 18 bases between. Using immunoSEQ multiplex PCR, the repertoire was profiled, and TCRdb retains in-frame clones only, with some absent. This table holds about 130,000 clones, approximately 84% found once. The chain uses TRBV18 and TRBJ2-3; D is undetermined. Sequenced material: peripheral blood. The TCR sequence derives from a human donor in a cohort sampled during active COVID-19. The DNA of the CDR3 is TGTGCCAGCTCCACGCGGCCTTCCCTCGACACAGATACGCAGTATTTT. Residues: CASSTRPSLDTDTQYF.